The entry that follows covers one TCR beta chain sequence. It has no known antigen specificity. The record has no base qualities; no much larger clone is one base away. In the prospective study, participants were about 18 to 90 years old, resided in fewer than 25 geographic areas of the United States, and were enrolled through a virtual design. Cohort assignment in the prospective study relied on participant-reported clinical history from a screening survey and a study questionnaire. Each participant in the prospective study had whole blood, serum and a nasopharyngeal or oropharyngeal swab collected by mobile phlebotomists. Participants in the prospective study had the option to provide additional blood draws and questionnaires over a roughly 2-month period. Prospective study blood samples were shipped either frozen or at room temperature before DNA extraction. Trimming leaves V shorter by 6 bases and J shorter by 8 bases, with the junction holding 23 bases beyond the gene matches. From its cysteine to its phenylalanine, the CDR3 spans 19 amino acids. Solely the CDR3 DNA is kept, with 57 bases framed from the first base. The germline V gene yields SQVTM for CDR1 and ANQGSEA for CDR2.

The sample belongs to a study of blood T cell repertoires in COVID-19 (TCRdb year 2020). About the investigation overall: Collaborator samples came from the United States, Italy and Spain and covered acute and convalescent phases of COVID-19. Deeply sampled blood TCRbeta repertoires from subjects exposed to, actively infected with, or recovered from COVID-19 were included in the dataset. Nearly every sample came with metadata listing a de-identified subject ID, COVID-19 status, age in years and sex. Where available, HLA class I and class II types were taken from metadata supplied by the sample provider and were not determined by assay-based typing. The samples were drawn from two sources: the first 160 participants of the ongoing ImmuneRACE study, and 1,254 subjects contributed by 6 global collaborators. The prospective study material was composed of cDNA or gDNA derived from T cells, B-cell-depleted T cells, or PBMCs. The repertoires were made available in a free public database intended to serve as a resource for research on the immune response to SARS-CoV-2.

TCRbeta CDR3 regions were amplified from genomic DNA by means of the immunoSEQ Assay, a bias-controlled multiplex PCR. The published analysis was carried out like this. Nucleated cell counts per sample were estimated from amplification of reference gene primers within the assay. To quantify the absolute abundance of each unique TCRbeta CDR3 rearrangement, sequence reads were collapsed and filtered. For each sample, productive Simpson clonality was calculated as the square root of Simpson's diversity index over productive rearrangements. In TCRdb, the immuneACCESS table is reduced to in-frame sequences with V and J assigned. These tables do not hold every clone; where another copy was compared, an unresolved V gene accounts for under half, and the others remain unexplained. V and J calls and clone size are those listed in that table; D and trimming were worked out from the DNA. This sample has fewer than 250,000 clones in its table, and 80% to 90% of those were observed once. The ten largest account for 3% to 4% of the sample.

Results and caveats for the whole study, not just this receptor: The amount of clinical and demographic metadata varied by source and participant and was provided uncurated.

The sequence came from a woman between 40 and 50 years old with acute COVID-19. The material sequenced was PBMCs or T cells enriched from blood (not recorded which). The chain is assembled from TRBV29-1 and TRBJ1-6; 9 middle bases align to TRBD1. CDR3 reads: CSVGKAVVQGANWDSPLHF. The DNA sequence is TGCAGCGTAGGGAAGGCCGTAGTACAGGGGGCGAATTGGGATTCACCCCTCCACTTT.